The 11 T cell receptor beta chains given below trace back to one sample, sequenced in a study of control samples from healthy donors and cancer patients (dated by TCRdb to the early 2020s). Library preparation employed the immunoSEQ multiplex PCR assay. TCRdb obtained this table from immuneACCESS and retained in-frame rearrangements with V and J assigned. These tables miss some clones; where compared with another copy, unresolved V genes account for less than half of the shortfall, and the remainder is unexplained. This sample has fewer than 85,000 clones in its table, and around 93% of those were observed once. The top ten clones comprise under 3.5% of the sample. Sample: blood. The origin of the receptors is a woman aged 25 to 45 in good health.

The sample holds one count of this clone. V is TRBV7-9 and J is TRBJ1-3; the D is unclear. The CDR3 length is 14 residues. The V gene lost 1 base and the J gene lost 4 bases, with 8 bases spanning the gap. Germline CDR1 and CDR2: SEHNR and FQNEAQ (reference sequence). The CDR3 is CASSLVGRGNTIYF. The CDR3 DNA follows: TGTGCCAGCAGCTTAGTGGGCAGAGGAAACACCATATATTTT. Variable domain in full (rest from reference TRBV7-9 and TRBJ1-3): DTGVSQNPRHKITKRGQNVTFRCDPISEHNRLYWYRQTLGQGPEFLTYFQNEAQLEKSRLLSDRFSAERPKGSFSTLEIQRTEQGDSAMYLCASSLVGRGNTIYFGEGSWLTVV.

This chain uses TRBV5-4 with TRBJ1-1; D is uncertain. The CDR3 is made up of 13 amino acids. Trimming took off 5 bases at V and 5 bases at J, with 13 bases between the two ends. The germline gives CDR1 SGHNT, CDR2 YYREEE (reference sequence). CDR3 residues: CASSQDGFTEAFF. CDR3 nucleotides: TGTGCCAGCAGTCAGGACGGATTTACTGAAGCTTTCTTT.

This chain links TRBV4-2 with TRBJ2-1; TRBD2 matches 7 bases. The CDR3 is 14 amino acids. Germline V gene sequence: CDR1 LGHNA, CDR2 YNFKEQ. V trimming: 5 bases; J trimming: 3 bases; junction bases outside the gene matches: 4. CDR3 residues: CASSTSGDYNEQFF. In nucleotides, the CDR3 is TGTGCCAGCAGCACAAGCGGGGACTACAATGAGCAGTTCTTC.

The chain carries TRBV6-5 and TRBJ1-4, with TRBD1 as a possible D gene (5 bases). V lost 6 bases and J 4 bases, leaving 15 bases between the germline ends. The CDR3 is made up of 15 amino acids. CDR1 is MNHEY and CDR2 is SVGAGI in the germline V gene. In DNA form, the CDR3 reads TGTGCCAGCAGATCCGACAGAGGACTTAATGAAAAACTGTTTTTT. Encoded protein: CASRSDRGLNEKLFF.

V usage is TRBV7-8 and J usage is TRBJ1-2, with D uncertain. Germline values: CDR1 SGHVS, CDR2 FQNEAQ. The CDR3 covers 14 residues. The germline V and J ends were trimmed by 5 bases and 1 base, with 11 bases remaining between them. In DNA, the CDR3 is TGTGCCAGCAGCCGAGGAAGAGATAACTATGGCTACACCTTC. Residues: CASSRGRDNYGYTF.

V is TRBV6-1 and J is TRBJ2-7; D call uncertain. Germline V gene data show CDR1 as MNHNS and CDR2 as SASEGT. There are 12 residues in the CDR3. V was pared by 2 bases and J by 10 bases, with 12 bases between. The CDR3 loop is CASSEPARAQYF. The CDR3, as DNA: TGTGCCAGCAGTGAACCCGCTCGGGCCCAGTACTTC.

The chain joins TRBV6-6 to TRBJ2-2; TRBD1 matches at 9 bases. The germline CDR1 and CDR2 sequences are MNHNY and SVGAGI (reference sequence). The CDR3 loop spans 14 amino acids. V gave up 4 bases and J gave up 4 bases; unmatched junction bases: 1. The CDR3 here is CASSSDRGTGELFF. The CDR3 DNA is TGTGCCAGCAGTTCGGACAGGGGCACCGGGGAGCTGTTTTTT.

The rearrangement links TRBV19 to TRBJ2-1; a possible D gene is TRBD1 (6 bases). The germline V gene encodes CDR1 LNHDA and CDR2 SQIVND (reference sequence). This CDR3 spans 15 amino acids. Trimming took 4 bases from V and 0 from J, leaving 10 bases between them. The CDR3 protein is CASSSQGGSYNEQFF. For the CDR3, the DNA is TGTGCCAGTAGTAGCCAAGGGGGCTCCTACAATGAGCAGTTCTTC.

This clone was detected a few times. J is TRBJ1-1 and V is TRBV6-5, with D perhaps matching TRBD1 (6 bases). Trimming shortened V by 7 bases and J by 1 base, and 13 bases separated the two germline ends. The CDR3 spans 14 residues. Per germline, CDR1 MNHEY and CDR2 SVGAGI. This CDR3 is CASNNGQWNTEAFF. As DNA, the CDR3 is TGTGCCAGCAACAACGGACAGTGGAACACTGAAGCTTTCTTT.

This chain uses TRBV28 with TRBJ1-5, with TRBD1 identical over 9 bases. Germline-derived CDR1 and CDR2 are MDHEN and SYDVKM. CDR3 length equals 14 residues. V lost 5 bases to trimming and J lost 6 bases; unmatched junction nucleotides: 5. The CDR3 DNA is TGTGCCAGCAGTCGGGGACAGGGCGCTCAGCCCCAGCATTTT. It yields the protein CASSRGQGAQPQHF. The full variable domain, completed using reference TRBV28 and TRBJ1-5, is DVKVTQSSRYLVKRTGEKVFLECVQDMDHENMFWYRQDPGLGLRLIYFSYDVKMKEKGDIPEGYSVSREKKERFSLILESASTNQTSMYLCASSRGQGAQPQHFGDGTRLSIL.

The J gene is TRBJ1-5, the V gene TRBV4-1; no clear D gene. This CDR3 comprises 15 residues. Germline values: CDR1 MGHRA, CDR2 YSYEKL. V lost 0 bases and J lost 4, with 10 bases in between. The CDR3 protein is CASSQEWVSNQPQHF. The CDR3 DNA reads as TGCGCCAGCAGCCAAGAATGGGTCAGTAATCAGCCCCAGCATTTT.